This record looks at one TCR beta chain sequence and its context. Its antigen is unknown. Method: immunoSEQ multiplex PCR; TCRdb's copy keeps in-frame clones and lacks some. The data hold 38,000 or so clones, with more than 70% observed a single time. This sample is part of a study of OX40 agonist ivuxolimab in advanced cancers. The CDR3 extends over 15 amino acids. J lost 4 bases, V lost 7 bases, and 7 bases had no gene match. The V gene's germline CDR1 is SGHTA and CDR2 FQGNSA. General study results and limits: CD4+ and CD8+ blood T cells expanded clonally by week 6 at 0.1 to 3.0 mg/kg. Still undetermined is the antigen specificity of the expanded peripheral T cells. CD4+ T cells averaged fewer expanded clones than CD8+ T cells.

Sequences were derived from CD4+ or CD8+ T cells sorted from blood, sampled in a trial of the OX40 agonist ivuxolimab. The chain recombines TRBV7-2 with TRBJ2-1, with 10 bases matching TRBD2. This receptor was identified in an adult with an advanced solid tumor such as melanoma, head and neck, liver or kidney cancer. For the CDR3, the DNA is TGTGCCAGCATCGTAATTAGCGGGGGGTACAATGAGCAGTTCTTC. Its protein is CASIVISGGYNEQFF.